This T cell receptor (beta chain) was identified in a study of T cells in Graves' hyperthyroidism and ophthalmopathy. General study findings and limits: Most thyroid clonotypes that were expanded above 0.001 also turned up in blood.

CDR3 length: 15 residues. V was shortened by 3 bases and J by 2 bases, with 11 bases between the two germline ends. Per germline, CDR1 SQVTM and CDR2 ANQGSEA. Diagnostic decisions used clinical symptoms, serum thyroxine and TRAb, thyroid ultrasound and orbital computed tomography. There were TCR beta CDR3 regions amplified from RNA transcripts. First-round RT-PCR with HTBI primers amplified the TCR CDR3 region. Each CDR3 protein gets one entry after TCRdb re-called the multiplex PCR reads with MiXCR. The sample has a few hundred thousand distinct CDR3 sequences, roughly 45% seen once. Note on this clonotype: What it recognizes is unknown.

The gene calls are TRBV29-1 and TRBJ2-6; tentative D call: TRBD2 (5 bases). Sequencing used peripheral blood or thyroid tissue (not recorded which). This receptor was obtained from an adult woman with Graves' disease, either hyperthyroidism or ophthalmopathy (not recorded which). CDR3 in amino acids: CSVEGGGAGANVLTF. The CDR3, as DNA: TGCAGCGTTGAGGGCGGAGGAGCTGGGGCCAACGTCCTGACTTTC.